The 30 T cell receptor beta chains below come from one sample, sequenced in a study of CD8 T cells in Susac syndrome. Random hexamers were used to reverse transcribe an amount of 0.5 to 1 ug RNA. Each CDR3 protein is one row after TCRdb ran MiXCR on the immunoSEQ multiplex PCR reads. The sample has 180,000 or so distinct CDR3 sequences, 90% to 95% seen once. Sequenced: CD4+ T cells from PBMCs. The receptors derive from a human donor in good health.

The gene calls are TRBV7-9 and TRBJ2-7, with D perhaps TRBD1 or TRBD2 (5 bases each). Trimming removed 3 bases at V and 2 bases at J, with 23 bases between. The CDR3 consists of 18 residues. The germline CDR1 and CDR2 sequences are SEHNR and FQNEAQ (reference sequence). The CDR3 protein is CASSFSPGTAGATYEQYF. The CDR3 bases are TGTGCCAGCAGCTTCTCGCCCGGGACGGCAGGCGCTACCTACGAGCAGTACTTC.

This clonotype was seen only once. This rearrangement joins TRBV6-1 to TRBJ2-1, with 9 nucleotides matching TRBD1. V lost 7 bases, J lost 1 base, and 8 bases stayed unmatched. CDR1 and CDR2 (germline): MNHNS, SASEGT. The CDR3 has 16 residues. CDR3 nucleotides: TGTGCCAGCACCCGATGGACAGGGGATTCCTACAATGAGCAGTTCTTC. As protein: CASTRWTGDSYNEQFF.

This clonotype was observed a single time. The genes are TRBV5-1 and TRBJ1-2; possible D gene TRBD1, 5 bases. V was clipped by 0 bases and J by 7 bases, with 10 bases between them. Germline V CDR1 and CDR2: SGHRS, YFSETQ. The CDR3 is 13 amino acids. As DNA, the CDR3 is TGCGCCAGCAGCTTGGCAGGGAGAAGTGGCTACACCTTC. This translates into CASSLAGRSGYTF.

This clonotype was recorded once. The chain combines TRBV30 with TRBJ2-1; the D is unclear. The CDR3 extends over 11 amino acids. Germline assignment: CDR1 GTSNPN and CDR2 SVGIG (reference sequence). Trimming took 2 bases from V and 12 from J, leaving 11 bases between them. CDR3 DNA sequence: TGTGCCTGGAGTCTCGAGGCCACGCAGTTCTTC. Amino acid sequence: CAWSLEATQFF.

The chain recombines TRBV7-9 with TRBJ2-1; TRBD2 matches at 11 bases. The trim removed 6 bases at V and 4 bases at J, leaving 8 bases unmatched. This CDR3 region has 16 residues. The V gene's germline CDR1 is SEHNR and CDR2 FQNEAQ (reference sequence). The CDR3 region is CASRRLAGNLYNEQFF. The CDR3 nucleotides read TGTGCCAGCAGGAGACTAGCGGGGAACCTTTACAATGAGCAGTTCTTC.

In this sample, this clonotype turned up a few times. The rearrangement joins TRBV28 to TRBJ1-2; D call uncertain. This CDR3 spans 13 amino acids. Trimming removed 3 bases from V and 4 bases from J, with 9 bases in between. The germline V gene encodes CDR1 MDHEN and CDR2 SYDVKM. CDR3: CASSFGQSYGYTF. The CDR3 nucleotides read TGTGCCAGCAGTTTCGGGCAGAGCTATGGCTACACCTTC.

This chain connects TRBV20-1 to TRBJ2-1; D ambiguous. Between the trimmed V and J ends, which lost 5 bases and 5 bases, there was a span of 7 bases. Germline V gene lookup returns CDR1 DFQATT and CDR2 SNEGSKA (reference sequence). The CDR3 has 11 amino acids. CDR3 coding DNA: TGCAGTGCTCACGACCACAATGAGCAGTTCTTC. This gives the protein CSAHDHNEQFF.

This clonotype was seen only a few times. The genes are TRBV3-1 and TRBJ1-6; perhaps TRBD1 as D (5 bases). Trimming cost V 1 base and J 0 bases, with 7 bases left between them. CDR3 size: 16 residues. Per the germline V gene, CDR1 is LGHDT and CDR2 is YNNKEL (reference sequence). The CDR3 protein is CASSQGGSSYNSPLHF. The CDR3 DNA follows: TGTGCCAGCAGCCAAGGGGGCAGCTCCTATAATTCACCCCTCCACTTT. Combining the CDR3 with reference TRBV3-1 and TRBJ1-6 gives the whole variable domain DTAVSQTPKYLVTQMGNDKSIKCEQNLGHDTMYWYKQDSKKFLKIMFSYNNKELIINETVPNRFSPKSPDKAHLNLHINSLELGDSAVYFCASSQGGSSYNSPLHFGNGTRLTVT.

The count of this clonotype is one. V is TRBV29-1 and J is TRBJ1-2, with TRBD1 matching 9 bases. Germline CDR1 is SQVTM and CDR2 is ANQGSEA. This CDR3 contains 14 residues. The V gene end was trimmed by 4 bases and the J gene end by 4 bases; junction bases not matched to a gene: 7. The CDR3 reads CSVARDREAYGYTF. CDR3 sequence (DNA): TGCAGCGTTGCCCGGGACAGGGAGGCCTATGGCTACACCTTC.

The CDR3 sequence is CSVPTSGSYNEQFF. The CDR3 DNA is TGCAGCGTCCCGACTAGCGGGTCATACAATGAGCAGTTCTTC. This chain connects TRBV29-1 to TRBJ2-1, with TRBD2 matching 10 bases. Germline loops: CDR1 SQVTM, CDR2 ANQGSEA. Unmatched junction bases numbered 6, after V lost 6 bases and J lost 4 bases. This CDR3 spans 14 amino acids.

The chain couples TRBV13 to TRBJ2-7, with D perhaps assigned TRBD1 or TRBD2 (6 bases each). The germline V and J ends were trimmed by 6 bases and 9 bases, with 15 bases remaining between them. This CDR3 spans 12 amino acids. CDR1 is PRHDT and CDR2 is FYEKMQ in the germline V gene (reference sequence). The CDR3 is CASSRTGAAQYF. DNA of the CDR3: TGTGCCAGCAGTAGGACGGGGGCGGCGCAGTACTTC. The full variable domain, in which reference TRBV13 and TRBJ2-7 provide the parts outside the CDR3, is AAGVIQSPRHLIKEKRETATLKCYPIPRHDTVYWYQQGPGQDPQFLISFYEKMQSDKGSIPDRFSAQQFSDYHSELNMSSLELGDSALYFCASSRTGAAQYFGPGTRLTVT.

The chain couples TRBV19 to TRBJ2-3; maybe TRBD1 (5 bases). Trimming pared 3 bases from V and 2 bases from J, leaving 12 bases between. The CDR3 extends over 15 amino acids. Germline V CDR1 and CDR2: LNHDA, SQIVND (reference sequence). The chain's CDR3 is CASSMNRYYTDTQYF. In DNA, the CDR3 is TGTGCCAGTAGTATGAACAGGTACTACACAGATACGCAGTATTTT.

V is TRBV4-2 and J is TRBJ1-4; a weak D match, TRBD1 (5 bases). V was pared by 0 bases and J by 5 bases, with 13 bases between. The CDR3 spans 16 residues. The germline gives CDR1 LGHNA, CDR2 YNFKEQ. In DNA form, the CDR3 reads TGTGCCAGCAGCCAAGAAAGGTGGCCAGGGAATGAAAAACTGTTTTTT. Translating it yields CASSQERWPGNEKLFF.

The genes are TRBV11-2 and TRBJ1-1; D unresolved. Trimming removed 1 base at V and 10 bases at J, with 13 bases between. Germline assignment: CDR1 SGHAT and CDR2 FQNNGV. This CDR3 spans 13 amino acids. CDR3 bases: TGTGCCAGCAGCTTAGCGTCCGCGGAGGGAGCTTTCTTT. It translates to CASSLASAEGAFF.

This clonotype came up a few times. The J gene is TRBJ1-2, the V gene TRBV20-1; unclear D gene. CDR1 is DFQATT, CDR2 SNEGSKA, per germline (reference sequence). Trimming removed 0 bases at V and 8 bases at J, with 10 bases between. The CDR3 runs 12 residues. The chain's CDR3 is CSARDPRPGYTF. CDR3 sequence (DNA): TGCAGTGCTAGAGATCCCCGTCCGGGCTACACCTTC.

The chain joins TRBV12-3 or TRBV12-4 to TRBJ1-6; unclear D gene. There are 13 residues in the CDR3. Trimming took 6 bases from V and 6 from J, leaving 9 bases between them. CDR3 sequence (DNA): TGTGCCAGCAGCCGACACGGTAATTCACCCCTCCACTTT. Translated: CASSRHGNSPLHF.

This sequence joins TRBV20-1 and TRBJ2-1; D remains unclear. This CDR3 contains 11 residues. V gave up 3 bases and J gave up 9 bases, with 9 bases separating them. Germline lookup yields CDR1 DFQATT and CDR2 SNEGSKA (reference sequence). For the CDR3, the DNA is TGCAGTGCTAGGCCAGACGGTGAGCAGTTCTTC. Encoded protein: CSARPDGEQFF.

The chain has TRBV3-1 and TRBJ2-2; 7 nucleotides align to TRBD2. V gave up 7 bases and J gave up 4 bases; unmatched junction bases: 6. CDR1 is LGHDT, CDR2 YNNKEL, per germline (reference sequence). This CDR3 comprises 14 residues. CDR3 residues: CASTTGGSTGELFF. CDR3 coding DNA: TGTGCCAGCACCACGGGGGGTTCCACCGGGGAGCTGTTTTTT.

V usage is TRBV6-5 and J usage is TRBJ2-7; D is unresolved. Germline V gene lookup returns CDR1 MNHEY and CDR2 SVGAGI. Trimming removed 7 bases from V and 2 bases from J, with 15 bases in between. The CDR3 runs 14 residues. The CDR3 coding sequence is TGTGCCAGCAAAGCCTCCCTAGGAGCCTACGAGCAGTACTTC. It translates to CASKASLGAYEQYF.

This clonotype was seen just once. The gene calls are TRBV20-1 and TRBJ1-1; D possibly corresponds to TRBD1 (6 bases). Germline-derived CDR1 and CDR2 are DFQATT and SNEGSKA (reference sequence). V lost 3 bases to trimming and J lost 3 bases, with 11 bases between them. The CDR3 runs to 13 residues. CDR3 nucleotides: TGCAGTGCTAGTGTGGACAGCTACACTGAAGCTTTCTTT. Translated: CSASVDSYTEAFF.

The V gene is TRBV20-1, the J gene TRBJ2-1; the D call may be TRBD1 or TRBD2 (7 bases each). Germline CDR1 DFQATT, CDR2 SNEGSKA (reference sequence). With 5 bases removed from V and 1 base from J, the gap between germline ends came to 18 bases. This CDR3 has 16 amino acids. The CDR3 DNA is TGCAGTGCTTTGGGAGGGGGCGCGGGGTCCTACAATGAGCAGTTCTTC. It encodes CSALGGGAGSYNEQFF.

The CDR3, as DNA: TGTGCCAGCAGCGGGGGGAGAGAGACCCAGTACTTC. It translates to CASSGGRETQYF. The gene calls are TRBV9 and TRBJ2-5; D possibly uses TRBD1 or TRBD2 (5 bases each). CDR3 length: 12 residues. Germline CDR1 and CDR2: SGDLS and YYNGEE. V shed 3 bases and J shed 4 bases, with 7 bases lying between them.

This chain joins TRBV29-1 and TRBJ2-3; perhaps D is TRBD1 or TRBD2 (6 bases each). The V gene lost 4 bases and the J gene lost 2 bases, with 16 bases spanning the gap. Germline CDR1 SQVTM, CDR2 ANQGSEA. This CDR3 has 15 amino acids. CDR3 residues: CSVVGVEGDTDTQYF. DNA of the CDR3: TGCAGCGTTGTGGGGGTGGAGGGGGACACAGATACGCAGTATTTT.

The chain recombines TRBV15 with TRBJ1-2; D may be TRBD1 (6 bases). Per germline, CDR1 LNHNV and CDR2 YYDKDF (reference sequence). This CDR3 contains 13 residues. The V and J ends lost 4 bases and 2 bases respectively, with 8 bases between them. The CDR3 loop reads CATSKDRNYGYTF. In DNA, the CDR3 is TGTGCCACCAGCAAGGACAGAAACTATGGCTACACCTTC.

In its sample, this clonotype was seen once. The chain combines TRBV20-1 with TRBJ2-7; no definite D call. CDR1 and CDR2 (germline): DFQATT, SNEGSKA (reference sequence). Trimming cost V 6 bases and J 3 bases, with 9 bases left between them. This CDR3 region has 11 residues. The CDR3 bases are TGCAGTGCCAGTAGGAACTACGAGCAGTACTTC. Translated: CSASRNYEQYF.

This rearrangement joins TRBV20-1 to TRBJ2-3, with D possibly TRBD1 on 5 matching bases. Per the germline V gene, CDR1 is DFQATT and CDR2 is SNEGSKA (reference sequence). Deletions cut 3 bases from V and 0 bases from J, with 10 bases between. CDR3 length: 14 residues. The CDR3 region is CSASEGVSTDTQYF. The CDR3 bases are TGCAGTGCTAGCGAAGGGGTCAGCACAGATACGCAGTATTTT.

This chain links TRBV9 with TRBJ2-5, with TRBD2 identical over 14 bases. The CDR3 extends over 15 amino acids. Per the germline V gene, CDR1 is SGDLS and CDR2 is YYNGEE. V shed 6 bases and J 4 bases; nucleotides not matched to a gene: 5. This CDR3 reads CASTTGLAGGETQYF. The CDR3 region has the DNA TGTGCCAGCACGACTGGACTAGCGGGGGGAGAGACCCAGTACTTC.

CDR3 residues: CSVEGQGAYEQYF. In DNA form, the CDR3 reads TGCAGCGTTGAGGGACAGGGGGCCTACGAGCAGTACTTC. The chain uses TRBV29-1 and TRBJ2-7, with TRBD1 matching 11 bases. Germline V gene sequence: CDR1 SQVTM, CDR2 ANQGSEA. The length of the CDR3 is 13 residues. V dropped 3 bases and J dropped 2; count of bases not matched to a gene: 0.

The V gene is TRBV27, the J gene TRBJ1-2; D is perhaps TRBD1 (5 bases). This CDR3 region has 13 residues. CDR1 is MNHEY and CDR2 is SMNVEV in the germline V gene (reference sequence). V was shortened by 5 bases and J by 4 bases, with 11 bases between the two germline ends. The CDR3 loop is CASSPGTFYGYTF. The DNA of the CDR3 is TGTGCCAGCAGTCCGGGGACCTTCTATGGCTACACCTTC.

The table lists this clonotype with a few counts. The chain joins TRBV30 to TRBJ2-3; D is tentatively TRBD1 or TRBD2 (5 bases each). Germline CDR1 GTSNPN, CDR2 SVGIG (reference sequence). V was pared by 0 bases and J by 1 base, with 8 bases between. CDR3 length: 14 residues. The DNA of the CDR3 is TGTGCCTGGAGTGTGAGGGGAGGCACAGATACGCAGTATTTT. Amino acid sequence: CAWSVRGGTDTQYF. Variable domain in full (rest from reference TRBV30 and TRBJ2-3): SQTIHQWPATLVQPVGSPLSLECTVEGTSNPNLYWYRQAAGRGLQLLFYSVGIGQISSEVPQNLSASRPQDRQFILSSKKLLLSDSGFYLCAWSVRGGTDTQYFGPGTRLTVL.